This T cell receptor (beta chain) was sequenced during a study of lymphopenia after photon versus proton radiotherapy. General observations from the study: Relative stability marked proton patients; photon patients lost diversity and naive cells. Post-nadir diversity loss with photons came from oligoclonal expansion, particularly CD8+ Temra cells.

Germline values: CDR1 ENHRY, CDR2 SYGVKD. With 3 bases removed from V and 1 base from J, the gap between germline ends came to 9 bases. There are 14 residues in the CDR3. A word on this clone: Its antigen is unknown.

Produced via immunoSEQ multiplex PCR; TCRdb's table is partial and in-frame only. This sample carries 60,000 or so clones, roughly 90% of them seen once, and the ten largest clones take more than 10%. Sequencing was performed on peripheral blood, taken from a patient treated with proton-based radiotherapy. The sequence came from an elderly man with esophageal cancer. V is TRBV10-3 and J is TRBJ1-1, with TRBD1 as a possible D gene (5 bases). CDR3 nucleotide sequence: TGTGCCATCAGTGATTTTGACAGGAACACTGAAGCTTTCTTT. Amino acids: CAISDFDRNTEAFF.